This paragraph reports one T cell receptor beta chain. The target antigen is unknown. Cultured CD4+ T-cell DNA underwent Oncomine TCR Beta short-read sequencing. Investigators obtained genomic DNA by extraction from cultured CD4+ T cells. TCRdb reprocessed the PCR reads via MiXCR and lists one record per CDR3 protein. Among approximately 9,600 distinct CDR3 sequences listed, around 30% were seen once. The treatment denotes: roughly 11-day PBMC culture with coronavirus spike peptide pools or control peptides (ViraFEST assay). From the unexposed donor, CD4+ T cells were collected ahead of the COVID-19 pandemic (2011-2018). This entry belongs to a study of vaccination and CD4 T cells after COVID-19. The CDR3 extends over 12 amino acids. V trimming: 11 bases; J trimming: 5 bases; junction bases outside the gene matches: 7. The germline V gene encodes CDR1 ENHRY and CDR2 SYGVKD.

The sequence came from a human donor in good health. The sequencing sample was made of CD4+ T cells from blood, cultured in vitro. The chain links TRBV10-3 to TRBJ2-7; 9 bases are shared with TRBD1. CDR3 in DNA: TGTGCCGTAGCCGGGACAGGGAACGAGCAGTACTTC. It codes for CAVAGTGNEQYF.